This T cell receptor (beta chain) was recorded in a study of breast tumors, draining lymph nodes, adjacent tissues. V trimming: 4 bases; J trimming: 5 bases; junction bases outside the gene matches: 16. This CDR3 is 17 amino acids long. The V gene's germline CDR1 is SQVTM and CDR2 ANQGSEA. With regard to this clonotype: Its antigen remains unknown.

Study observations and caveats: Tumor repertoires ranked between lymph nodes and nontumor tissue in diversity, with V and J gene preferences.

TCRdb re-called the multiplex PCR reads with MiXCR, one entry per CDR3 protein. The sample carries approximately 200,000 distinct CDR3 sequences, over 25% recorded once. Breast cancer patients provided tissue from their axillary draining lymph nodes. The V gene is TRBV29-1, the J gene TRBJ1-4, with 7 bases fitting TRBD1. The origin of this receptor is a female donor with breast cancer. Some clones in this sample may be carry-over from other donors' samples. Sequenced: axillary lymph node tissue. In DNA, the CDR3 is TGCAGCGTTGTTTACTACTTAGGGGGCCTCTCGAATGAAAAACTGTTTTTT. Translation gives CSVVYYLGGLSNEKLFF.